Listed below are T cell receptor beta chains from one sample, sequenced in a study of metastatic and nonmetastatic thyroid tumors. TCRdb re-clonotyped the PCR reads through MiXCR. Among 18,000 or so clones listed, more than 25% were seen once. Sequenced material: tumor tissue. Every receptor here comes from a female donor with papillary thyroid cancer or a benign thyroid nodule (not recorded which). Some clones in this sample may be carry-over from other donors' samples. Both conserved end residues are part of each CDR3. A D gene is named only where the DNA matches it firmly. Clone size is not always given. Where it is, it says once, few, many or a class for expanded clones.

d_call: TRBD1
j_call: TRBJ2-7
clone_size: medium-sized
v_call: TRBV20-1
cdr3_aa: CSARATGTERFEQYF
cdr3_nt: TGCAGTGCTAGAGCGACCGGGACAGAGCGTTTCGAGCAGTACTTC

d_call: TRBD2
j_call: TRBJ2-1
clone_size: NA
v_call: TRBV20-1
cdr3_aa: CSARETSGSDNEQFF
cdr3_nt: TGCAGTGCTAGAGAGACTAGCGGGAGTGACAATGAGCAGTTCTTC

d_call: NA
j_call: TRBJ2-2
clone_size: many
v_call: TRBV7-3
cdr3_aa: CASRGTGELFF
cdr3_nt: TGTGCCAGCAGAGGCACCGGGGAGCTGTTTTTT

d_call: TRBD2
j_call: TRBJ2-5
clone_size: medium-sized
v_call: TRBV12-3/TRBV12-4
cdr3_aa: CASSLGGGVGETQYF
cdr3_nt: TGTGCCAGCAGTTTGGGTGGGGGGGTGGGAGAGACCCAGTACTTC

d_call: TRBD1
j_call: TRBJ1-2
clone_size: medium-sized
v_call: TRBV11-2
cdr3_aa: CASSTRTGNGYTF
cdr3_nt: TGTGCCAGCAGCACCCGGACAGGGAATGGCTACACCTTC

d_call: TRBD2
j_call: TRBJ2-1
clone_size: NA
v_call: TRBV28
cdr3_aa: CASSSETSGRLGEQFF
cdr3_nt: TGTGCCAGCAGTTCCGAAACTAGCGGGAGACTGGGGGAGCAGTTCTTC

d_call: TRBD1
j_call: TRBJ2-3
clone_size: many
v_call: TRBV6-1
cdr3_aa: CASRDRGLDTQYF
cdr3_nt: TGTGCCAGTCGGGACAGGGGGTTAGATACGCAGTATTTT

d_call: NA
j_call: TRBJ1-5
clone_size: few
v_call: TRBV2
cdr3_aa: CASRRGGGQPQHF
cdr3_nt: TGTGCCAGCAGGAGGGGAGGGGGGCAGCCCCAGCATTTT

d_call: NA
j_call: TRBJ1-2
clone_size: medium-sized
v_call: TRBV19
cdr3_aa: CASSAGPLYGYTF
cdr3_nt: TGTGCCAGTAGTGCGGGTCCCCTCTATGGCTACACCTTC

d_call: TRBD2
j_call: TRBJ2-3
clone_size: NA
v_call: TRBV20-1
cdr3_aa: CSAQIPAGGTDTQYF
cdr3_nt: TGCAGTGCCCAGATCCCAGCGGGAGGCACAGATACGCAGTATTTT

d_call: TRBD2
j_call: TRBJ2-1
clone_size: NA
v_call: TRBV7-6
cdr3_aa: CASSHRLVAGGYNEQFF
cdr3_nt: TGTGCCAGCAGCCACCGACTCGTAGCGGGAGGGTACAATGAGCAGTTCTTC

d_call: TRBD2
j_call: TRBJ2-2
clone_size: few
v_call: TRBV28
cdr3_aa: CASSETGGLRSGELFF
cdr3_nt: TGTGCCAGCAGCGAGACGGGAGGGCTTCGATCCGGGGAGCTGTTTTTT

d_call: NA
j_call: TRBJ1-5
clone_size: many
v_call: TRBV19
cdr3_aa: CASTTLPQSSGNQPQHF
cdr3_nt: TGCGCCAGTACCACCCTCCCCCAGTCCAGTGGCAATCAGCCCCAGCATTTT

d_call: TRBD2
j_call: TRBJ2-2
clone_size: few
v_call: TRBV28
cdr3_aa: CASSLWSLAGGPGELFF
cdr3_nt: TGTGCCAGCAGTTTATGGAGTCTAGCGGGAGGGCCCGGGGAGCTGTTTTTT

d_call: TRBD1
j_call: TRBJ1-5
clone_size: medium-sized
v_call: TRBV6-2/TRBV6-3
cdr3_aa: CASRHALDRGPQPQHF
cdr3_nt: TGTGCCAGCAGGCATGCCTTGGACAGGGGGCCTCAGCCCCAGCATTTT

d_call: NA
j_call: TRBJ1-5
clone_size: NA
v_call: TRBV19
cdr3_aa: CASREWVGDQPQHF
cdr3_nt: TGTGCCAGTCGAGAATGGGTAGGGGATCAGCCCCAGCATTTT

d_call: NA
j_call: TRBJ2-5
clone_size: NA
v_call: TRBV10-1
cdr3_aa: CASSGVGETEYF
cdr3_nt: TGCGCCAGCAGTGGAGTTGGAGAGACCGAGTACTTC

d_call: TRBD2
j_call: TRBJ2-5
clone_size: NA
v_call: TRBV6-1
cdr3_aa: CASLLAGVGETQYF
cdr3_nt: TGTGCCAGCCTACTAGCGGGGGTAGGAGAGACCCAGTACTTC

d_call: NA
j_call: TRBJ1-3
clone_size: few
v_call: TRBV6-1
cdr3_aa: CASSELRESGNTIYF
cdr3_nt: TGTGCCAGCAGTGAATTGAGGGAATCTGGAAACACCATATATTTT

d_call: NA
j_call: TRBJ2-6
clone_size: NA
v_call: TRBV6-2/TRBV6-3
cdr3_aa: CASSYTGFPGANVLTF
cdr3_nt: TGTGCCAGCAGTTACACTGGGTTCCCTGGGGCCAACGTCCTGACTTTC

d_call: NA
j_call: TRBJ2-7
clone_size: NA
v_call: TRBV20-1
cdr3_aa: CSARFLGLDREQYF
cdr3_nt: TGCAGTGCTAGATTCCTCGGACTTGACCGGGAGCAGTACTTC

d_call: NA
j_call: TRBJ1-4
clone_size: medium-sized
v_call: TRBV19
cdr3_aa: CASSGGAGRANEKLFF
cdr3_nt: TGTGCCAGTAGTGGAGGGGCAGGGCGGGCTAATGAAAAACTGTTTTTT

d_call: NA
j_call: TRBJ2-7
clone_size: medium-sized
v_call: TRBV6-2/TRBV6-3
cdr3_aa: CASSYVTLLAASYEQYF
cdr3_nt: TGTGCCAGCAGTTACGTGACCCTACTAGCAGCCTCCTACGAGCAGTACTTC

d_call: TRBD2
j_call: TRBJ2-1
clone_size: few
v_call: TRBV5-4
cdr3_aa: CASSFVAGVHNEQFF
cdr3_nt: TGTGCTAGCAGCTTCGTAGCGGGAGTGCACAATGAGCAGTTCTTC

d_call: NA
j_call: TRBJ2-7
clone_size: few
v_call: TRBV28
cdr3_aa: CASSFLVSSYEQYF
cdr3_nt: TGTGCCAGCAGTTTTTTAGTCAGCTCCTACGAGCAGTACTTC

d_call: NA
j_call: TRBJ2-1
clone_size: few
v_call: TRBV19
cdr3_aa: CASSMTGRSEQFF
cdr3_nt: TGTGCCAGTAGTATGACGGGGAGGAGTGAGCAGTTCTTC

d_call: TRBD1
j_call: TRBJ2-7
clone_size: NA
v_call: TRBV2
cdr3_aa: CASSSSPGQCYEQYF
cdr3_nt: TGTGCCAGCAGCTCCTCCCCGGGACAGTGCTACGAGCAGTACTTT

d_call: TRBD2
j_call: TRBJ2-1
clone_size: NA
v_call: TRBV11-2
cdr3_aa: CASSLGTGGRNEQFF
cdr3_nt: TGTGCCAGCAGCTTAGGAACGGGAGGGCGTAATGAGCAGTTCTTC

d_call: TRBD1
j_call: TRBJ2-7
clone_size: NA
v_call: TRBV20-1
cdr3_aa: CSAPIEGQGTYEQYF
cdr3_nt: TGCAGTGCTCCGATAGAGGGACAGGGAACCTACGAGCAGTACTTC

d_call: NA
j_call: TRBJ2-6
clone_size: NA
v_call: TRBV28
cdr3_aa: CASRGGHVRSGANVLTF
cdr3_nt: TGTGCCAGCAGGGGTGGACATGTGAGGTCTGGGGCCAACGTCCTGACTTTC

d_call: NA
j_call: TRBJ2-5
clone_size: many
v_call: TRBV3-1
cdr3_aa: CASRTPIQETQYF
cdr3_nt: TGTGCCAGTCGTACCCCGATCCAAGAGACCCAGTACTTC

d_call: NA
j_call: TRBJ1-2
clone_size: NA
v_call: TRBV28
cdr3_aa: CATHRGGALGYTF
cdr3_nt: TGTGCCACCCACCGGGGGGGGGCTTTGGGCTACACCTTC

d_call: NA
j_call: TRBJ1-2
clone_size: medium-sized
v_call: TRBV11-3
cdr3_aa: CASSSDRGYGYTF
cdr3_nt: TGTGCCAGCAGCTCCGACCGGGGCTATGGCTACACCTTC

d_call: NA
j_call: TRBJ2-3
clone_size: medium-sized
v_call: TRBV7-2
cdr3_aa: CASSLTRETQYF
cdr3_nt: TGTGCCAGCAGCTTAACGCGGGAAACGCAGTATTTT

d_call: NA
j_call: TRBJ2-1
clone_size: few
v_call: TRBV7-9
cdr3_aa: CASSLPVQGEQFF
cdr3_nt: TGTGCCAGCAGCTTACCAGTTCAGGGTGAGCAGTTCTTC

d_call: TRBD1
j_call: TRBJ1-2
clone_size: NA
v_call: TRBV5-4
cdr3_aa: CASTARGTGPNYGYTF
cdr3_nt: TGTGCCAGCACAGCCCGAGGGACAGGACCCAACTATGGCTACACCTTC

d_call: NA
j_call: TRBJ2-2
clone_size: NA
v_call: TRBV24-1
cdr3_aa: CATSDSDSTGELFF
cdr3_nt: TGTGCCACCAGTGACTCGGACAGCACCGGGGAGCTGTTTTTT

d_call: NA
j_call: TRBJ2-2
clone_size: NA
v_call: TRBV6-4
cdr3_aa: CASSVNGADTGELFF
cdr3_nt: TGTGCCAGCAGTGTAAACGGGGCGGATACCGGGGAGCTGTTTTTT

d_call: NA
j_call: TRBJ1-5
clone_size: few
v_call: TRBV19
cdr3_aa: CATTGSIRNQPQHF
cdr3_nt: TGTGCCACAACGGGCAGTATACGCAATCAGCCCCAGCATTTT

d_call: NA
j_call: TRBJ2-1
clone_size: NA
v_call: TRBV27
cdr3_aa: CASSLSSYNEQFF
cdr3_nt: TGTGCCAGCAGTCTTAGCTCCTACAATGAGCAGTTCTTC

d_call: TRBD2
j_call: TRBJ2-2
clone_size: NA
v_call: TRBV6-1
cdr3_aa: CATQTSGRTGELFF
cdr3_nt: TGTGCCACCCAGACTAGCGGGAGAACAGGGGAGCTGTTTTTT

d_call: TRBD2
j_call: TRBJ2-1
clone_size: NA
v_call: TRBV10-2
cdr3_aa: CASRLAGDNEQFF
cdr3_nt: TGCGCCAGCAGACTAGCGGGAGACAATGAGCAGTTCTTC

d_call: NA
j_call: TRBJ2-3
clone_size: few
v_call: TRBV12-3/TRBV12-4
cdr3_aa: CASSLGISDTQYF
cdr3_nt: TGTGCCAGCAGTTTAGGAATATCAGATACGCAGTATTTT

d_call: TRBD2
j_call: TRBJ2-3
clone_size: few
v_call: TRBV5-1
cdr3_aa: CASSPKASGGADTQYF
cdr3_nt: TGCGCCAGCAGCCCCAAGGCAAGCGGGGGGGCAGATACGCAGTATTTT

d_call: TRBD1
j_call: TRBJ2-7
clone_size: NA
v_call: TRBV6-1
cdr3_aa: CASSEAWTGELYF
cdr3_nt: TGTGCCAGCAGTGAAGCTTGGACAGGGGAGCTGTACTTC

d_call: NA
j_call: TRBJ2-2
clone_size: NA
v_call: TRBV6-6
cdr3_aa: CASSYVFRVGSGELFF
cdr3_nt: TGTGCCAGCAGTTACGTATTCAGGGTCGGTAGCGGGGAGCTGTTTTTT

d_call: NA
j_call: TRBJ2-5
clone_size: NA
v_call: TRBV19
cdr3_aa: CASSFCAGLGGRDQETQYF
cdr3_nt: TGTGCCAGTAGTTTTTGTGCGGGGCTCGGGGGCCGTGACCAAGAGACCCAGTACTTC

d_call: NA
j_call: TRBJ1-1
clone_size: medium-sized
v_call: TRBV27
cdr3_aa: CASSLSAVNTEAFF
cdr3_nt: TGTGCCAGCAGTTTATCGGCGGTGAACACTGAAGCTTTCTTT

d_call: TRBD1
j_call: TRBJ1-1
clone_size: many
v_call: TRBV20-1
cdr3_aa: CSAREGQVPNTEAFF
cdr3_nt: TGCAGTGCTAGAGAGGGACAGGTTCCGAACACTGAAGCTTTCTTT